Listed here are 29 T cell receptor beta chains from one sample, sequenced in a study of blood T cell repertoires in COVID-19 (TCRdb year 2020). The library relied on the immunoSEQ multiplex PCR assay. TCRdb's version of the immuneACCESS table is confined to in-frame rearrangements and falls short of the full clone set. An unresolved V gene accounts for under half of the shortfall where checked; the remainder is of unknown origin. For this sample there are about 280,000 clones; 86% appear just once. In total, the top ten clones hold roughly 8.5% of the sample. The specimen sequenced was peripheral blood. The receptor source for this set is a man aged 35 to 55 with active or convalescent COVID-19.

The chain recombines TRBV27 with TRBJ1-3; the D gene is possibly TRBD1 (6 bases). Between the trimmed V and J ends, which lost 5 bases and 5 bases, there was a span of 10 bases. The CDR3 consists of 13 residues. From germline, CDR1 is MNHEY and CDR2 SMNVEV (reference sequence). The CDR3 spells CASSPTGRNTIYF. DNA of the CDR3: TGTGCCAGCAGTCCCACAGGGAGAAACACCATATATTTT.

This clone came up once. The V and J genes are TRBV5-1 and TRBJ2-5; the match to TRBD2 covers 9 bases. This CDR3 comprises 14 residues. The V gene end was trimmed by 5 bases and the J gene end by 3 bases; junction bases not matched to a gene: 5. Germline values: CDR1 SGHRS, CDR2 YFSETQ. For the CDR3, the DNA is TGCGCCAGCAGGGTAGCGGGGGCCGAAGAGACCCAGTACTTC. Translated, it gives CASRVAGAEETQYF.

The rearrangement uses TRBV6-4 and TRBJ2-2, with D uncertain. This CDR3 has 15 amino acids. CDR1 and CDR2 from the germline V gene are MRHNA and SNTAGT. The germline V and J ends were trimmed by 8 bases and 0 bases, with 13 bases remaining between them. CDR3 sequence: CASGQNAANTGELFF. The CDR3 DNA is TGTGCCAGCGGTCAGAATGCGGCGAACACCGGGGAGCTGTTTTTT.

Remarks on this clone: The identical CDR3 is also encoded by other nucleotide sequences in the sample. The chain combines TRBV6-1 with TRBJ2-4; no firm D call. The V end lost 1 base, the J end lost 0 bases, and 4 bases lay between the germline ends. The CDR3 extends over 14 amino acids. Germline V gives CDR1 MNHNS, CDR2 SASEGT. The CDR3 spells CASSEGLAKNIQYF. The CDR3 nucleotides are TGTGCCAGCAGTGAAGGTCTAGCCAAAAACATTCAGTACTTC.

V usage is TRBV7-9 and J usage is TRBJ2-2; the D gene is possibly TRBD1 (6 bases). The CDR3 runs 15 residues. Germline loops: CDR1 SEHNR, CDR2 FQNEAQ (reference sequence). The V gene lost 7 bases and the J gene lost 1 base, with 13 bases spanning the gap. As DNA, the CDR3 is TGTGCCAGCAACCCCGGGACAAAGAACACCGGGGAGCTGTTTTTT. Protein: CASNPGTKNTGELFF.

This chain joins TRBV7-9 and TRBJ1-2, with D unclear. CDR1 is SEHNR and CDR2 is FQNEAQ in the germline V gene (reference sequence). The ends were cut back, 4 bases at V and 4 bases at J, with 7 bases in the middle. The CDR3 covers 12 residues. The chain's CDR3 is CASSYSTYGYTF. DNA of the CDR3: TGTGCCAGCAGCTATTCTACCTATGGCTACACCTTC.

The V call is TRBV28, the J call TRBJ2-2, with 8 bases fitting TRBD1. The CDR3 has 13 residues. The V gene's germline CDR1 is MDHEN and CDR2 SYDVKM. The V and J ends lost 8 bases and 1 base, in that order; junction bases with no gene match: 0. The CDR3 sequence is CASGTGNTGELFF. CDR3 sequence (DNA): TGTGCCAGCGGGACAGGGAACACCGGGGAGCTGTTTTTT.

The DNA of the CDR3 is TGTGCCAGCAGTGGGCCCGCCCCGTTAGGGACATCCTCCTACGAGCAGTACTTC. Protein sequence: CASSGPAPLGTSSYEQYF. The V call is TRBV25-1, the J call TRBJ2-7; D possibly corresponds to TRBD1 (6 bases). V lost 4 bases and J lost 0, with 22 bases in between. This CDR3 comprises 18 residues. The germline gives CDR1 MGHDK, CDR2 SYGVNS.

Details on this clone: The sample has other DNA sequences that encode this CDR3 too. The rearrangement joins TRBV12-3 or TRBV12-4 to TRBJ1-1; D unresolved. V dropped 2 bases and J dropped 5 bases, with 9 bases sitting between them. The CDR3 extends over 13 amino acids. As DNA, the CDR3 is TGTGCCAGCAGTTTAATCCGAGGAACTGAAGCTTTCTTT. It encodes CASSLIRGTEAFF.

V and J are TRBV30 and TRBJ1-1, with TRBD1 matching over 9 bases. Germline CDR1 GTSNPN, CDR2 SVGIG (reference sequence). With 3 bases clipped from V and 4 bases from J, the junction kept 9 bases outside the gene matches. The CDR3 length is 15 residues. CDR3 sequence: CAWREDRGGGTEAFF. The CDR3 coding sequence is TGTGCCTGGAGGGAGGACAGGGGCGGTGGCACTGAAGCTTTCTTT.

In this sample, this clone turned up once. This sequence joins TRBV4-1 and TRBJ1-6; 11 bases agree with TRBD1. The CDR3 runs 19 residues. The V segment lost 2 bases and the J segment 4 bases; nucleotides outside the gene matches: 10. Germline V CDR1 and CDR2: MGHRA, YSYEKL. The CDR3 loop is CASSQTPPGQGAYNSPLHF. DNA for the CDR3: TGCGCCAGCAGCCAAACTCCCCCCGGACAGGGGGCTTATAATTCACCCCTCCACTTT.

This chain connects TRBV5-1 to TRBJ1-3; a possible D gene is TRBD1 (5 bases). Germline V gives CDR1 SGHRS, CDR2 YFSETQ. The V end was cut by 5 bases, the J end by 4 bases, with 13 bases between. This CDR3 comprises 14 residues. Written as DNA, the CDR3 is TGCGCCAGCAGTTTCGCAGGGCGGGGAAACACCATATATTTT. This gives the protein CASSFAGRGNTIYF.

This rearrangement joins TRBV7-8 to TRBJ1-3; a weak D match, TRBD1 (6 bases). Deletions cut 5 bases from V and 2 bases from J, with 19 bases between. This CDR3 region has 17 residues. The germline CDR1 and CDR2 sequences are SGHVS and FQNEAQ. The CDR3 sequence is CASSPETRGAAGNTIYF. The CDR3 bases are TGTGCCAGCAGCCCGGAAACGCGGGGGGCAGCTGGAAACACCATATATTTT.

In this sample, this clone turned up once. The CDR3 DNA reads as TGTGCCAGCAGTGCTAGAGCGGGGGGGGTGGTTACGCAGTATTTT. Translated, it gives CASSARAGGVVTQYF. The gene calls are TRBV2 and TRBJ2-3, with 10 bases aligning to TRBD2. V was clipped by 4 bases and J by 8 bases; unmatched bases: 9. Germline loops: CDR1 SNHLY, CDR2 FYNNEI. The CDR3 extends over 15 amino acids.

The chain combines TRBV5-1 with TRBJ1-5; perhaps TRBD1 as D (6 bases). Germline CDR1 SGHRS, CDR2 YFSETQ. V was shortened by 1 base and J by 7 bases, with 15 bases between the two germline ends. This CDR3 contains 15 residues. The CDR3 loop reads CASSLNSGGGQPQHF. CDR3 bases: TGCGCCAGCAGCTTGAATTCGGGGGGCGGGCAGCCCCAGCATTTT.

In the case of this clone: Other DNA sequences in this specimen translate into the identical CDR3. This sequence joins TRBV30 and TRBJ2-7, with D unresolved. This CDR3 has 11 amino acids. Trimming removed 2 bases from V and 0 bases from J, with 2 bases in between. From germline, CDR1 is GTSNPN and CDR2 SVGIG (reference sequence). CDR3: CAWSLSYEQYF. CDR3 bases: TGTGCCTGGAGTCTCTCCTACGAGCAGTACTTC.

This sequence joins TRBV9 and TRBJ2-5; TRBD2 might be the D (5 bases). The CDR3 has 13 residues. The V and J ends lost 0 bases and 7 bases respectively, with 10 bases between them. The germline V gene has CDR1 SGDLS and CDR2 YYNGEE. As DNA, the CDR3 is TGTGCCAGCAGCGTAGGGACCCGGGGGACCCAGTACTTC. It is translated as CASSVGTRGTQYF.

The chain couples TRBV5-6 to TRBJ1-2; D is perhaps TRBD1 (5 bases). The CDR3 is 14 residues long. The germline V gene has CDR1 SGHDT and CDR2 YYEEEE. V dropped 1 base and J dropped 5 bases, with 12 bases sitting between them. CDR3 in DNA: TGTGCCAGCAGCTTGTGGCAGGACAAGTATGGCTACACCTTC. Its translation is CASSLWQDKYGYTF.

This chain links TRBV5-1 with TRBJ2-2; 9 bases agree with TRBD2. V shed 4 bases, J shed 4 bases, and the junction held 8 bases outside the gene matches. Germline CDR1 and CDR2: SGHRS and YFSETQ. The CDR3 is 16 amino acids. CDR3 DNA: TGCGCCAGCAGCCAAGGGACTAGCTTTTCCACCGGGGAGCTGTTTTTT. This sequence encodes CASSQGTSFSTGELFF. Drawing the rest from reference TRBV5-1 and TRBJ2-2, the complete variable domain is KAGVTQTPRYLIKTRGQQVTLSCSPISGHRSVSWYQQTPGQGLQFLFEYFSETQRNKGNFPGRFSGRQFSNSRSEMNVSTLELGDSALYLCASSQGTSFSTGELFFGEGSRLTVL.

In its sample, this clone was seen many times. This chain connects TRBV18 to TRBJ2-5; perhaps TRBD2 as D (6 bases). Per the germline V gene, CDR1 is KGHSH and CDR2 is LQKENI. CDR3 length equals 15 residues. V lost 8 bases and J 2 bases, leaving 18 bases between the germline ends. In nucleotides, the CDR3 is TGTGCCAGCCTCGGGGGTGTAGGGCCGCAAGAGACCCAGTACTTC. Translated, it gives CASLGGVGPQETQYF. The complete variable domain, with remaining parts taken from reference TRBV18 and TRBJ2-5, reads NAGVMQNPRHLVRRRGQEARLRCSPMKGHSHVYWYRQLPEEGLKFMVYLQKENIIDESGMPKERFSAEFPKEGPSILRIQQVVRGDSAAYFCASLGGVGPQETQYFGPGTRLLVL.

V and J are TRBV29-1 and TRBJ2-2, with D possibly being TRBD1 (5 bases). CDR3 length: 13 residues. Germline assignment: CDR1 SQVTM and CDR2 ANQGSEA. Trimming left V 3 bases short and J 2 bases short, with 7 bases between. The CDR3, as DNA: TGCAGCGTTGACAGGGTTAACACCGGGGAGCTGTTTTTT. Translation: CSVDRVNTGELFF.

The J gene is TRBJ2-2, the V gene TRBV5-1; D is uncertain. CDR3 length: 15 residues. Germline CDR1 SGHRS, CDR2 YFSETQ. V was shortened by 1 base and J by 7 bases, with 14 bases between the two germline ends. The CDR3 DNA reads TGCGCCAGCAGCTTGAGACTCCTCGAGCACGGGGAGCTGTTTTTT. Its translation: CASSLRLLEHGELFF.

V usage is TRBV9 and J usage is TRBJ1-3; 7 bases fit TRBD1. Trimming at V came to 6 bases and at J to 7 bases, leaving 16 bases not matched to a gene. In germline, CDR1 is SGDLS, CDR2 YYNGEE. CDR3 length: 16 amino acids. The CDR3 nucleotides are TGTGCCAGCAACCCGACAGGGAGGAACGCAGGGAACACCATATATTTT. Translation gives CASNPTGRNAGNTIYF.

V gene TRBV6-5 combines with J gene TRBJ2-2; unclear D gene. Germline CDR1 reads MNHEY; CDR2 reads SVGAGI. The ends were cut back, 4 bases at V and 0 bases at J, with 6 bases in the middle. The length of the CDR3 is 14 residues. This CDR3 is CASSSVANTGELFF. The CDR3 coding sequence is TGTGCCAGCAGTTCTGTAGCGAACACCGGGGAGCTGTTTTTT.

The chain employs TRBV27 and TRBJ1-5; D gene ambiguous. Per germline, CDR1 MNHEY and CDR2 SMNVEV (reference sequence). The length of the CDR3 is 16 residues. The V gene lost 5 bases and the J gene lost 4 bases, with 18 bases spanning the gap. The CDR3 DNA sequence: TGTGCCAGCAGTCAGGTTTTCAGATCAAGAAATCAGCCCCAGCATTTT. Protein: CASSQVFRSRNQPQHF.

The chain recombines TRBV7-9 with TRBJ2-5; unclear D gene. V lost 2 bases and J lost 2, with 6 bases in between. The germline CDR1 and CDR2 sequences are SEHNR and FQNEAQ (reference sequence). This CDR3 has 13 amino acids. The CDR3 here is CASSLYSQETQYF. CDR3 sequence (DNA): TGTGCCAGCAGCTTATACAGTCAAGAGACCCAGTACTTC. Using reference TRBV7-9 and TRBJ2-5 for the parts outside the CDR3, the full variable domain is DTGVSQNPRHKITKRGQNVTFRCDPISEHNRLYWYRQTLGQGPEFLTYFQNEAQLEKSRLLSDRFSAERPKGSFSTLEIQRTEQGDSAMYLCASSLYSQETQYFGPGTRLLVL.

This rearrangement joins TRBV2 to TRBJ1-3; D uncertain. Per the germline V gene, CDR1 is SNHLY and CDR2 is FYNNEI. With 6 bases removed from V and 0 bases from J, the gap between germline ends came to 15 bases. CDR3 length: 16 residues. The CDR3 is CASSPVTVHSGNTIYF. The DNA for the CDR3 is TGTGCCAGCAGCCCGGTCACGGTTCACTCTGGAAACACCATATATTTT.

The chain carries TRBV7-9 and TRBJ1-5; D unresolved. Germline lookup yields CDR1 SEHNR and CDR2 FQNEAQ (reference sequence). The CDR3 runs to 16 residues. With 1 base removed from V and 1 base from J, the gap between germline ends came to 11 bases. For the CDR3, the DNA is TGTGCCAGCAGCTTAGGAGCGGGAGCGAGCAATCAGCCCCAGCATTTT. Translating it yields CASSLGAGASNQPQHF.

This clone occurred once. The rearrangement uses TRBV25-1 and TRBJ2-3; D is possibly TRBD1 (6 bases). The CDR3 runs 16 residues. Between the trimmed V and J ends, which lost 3 bases and 1 base, there was a span of 14 bases. Germline values: CDR1 MGHDK, CDR2 SYGVNS. CDR3 amino acids: CASSDRRGGRTDTQYF. For the CDR3, the DNA is TGTGCCAGCAGTGATCGCAGGGGCGGTCGCACAGATACGCAGTATTTT.